The 20 T cell receptor beta chains below were found in one sample sequenced in a study of blood T cell repertoires in COVID-19. Only in-frame clones appear in the TCRdb table, and some are missing; sequencing was by immunoSEQ multiplex PCR. The sample lists about 140,000 clones; approximately 80% were seen once. The sequenced sample was peripheral blood. These TCRs come from a human donor in a cohort sampled during active COVID-19.

The chain has TRBV11-2 and TRBJ2-7, with D perhaps TRBD2 (5 bases). V lost 7 bases to trimming and J lost 3 bases, with 19 bases between them. Germline CDR1 SGHAT, CDR2 FQNNGV. The CDR3 sequence is 15 residues long. In DNA form, the CDR3 reads TGTGCCAGCACTTCTGGGTGGGAGAGGCACTACGAGCAGTACTTC. Its protein product is CASTSGWERHYEQYF. Combining the CDR3 with reference TRBV11-2 and TRBJ2-7 gives the whole variable domain EAGVAQSPRYKIIEKRQSVAFWCNPISGHATLYWYQQILGQGPKLLIQFQNNGVVDDSQLPKDRFSAERLKGVDSTLKIQPAKLEDSAVYLCASTSGWERHYEQYFGPGTRLTVT.

V and J are TRBV5-1 and TRBJ2-7; 7 positions match TRBD1. CDR3 length: 14 amino acids. The germline V gene encodes CDR1 SGHRS and CDR2 YFSETQ. V shed 5 bases and J 7 bases; nucleotides not matched to a gene: 12. CDR3 in amino acids: CASSRGRGPGEQYF. The CDR3, as DNA: TGCGCCAGCAGTCGAGGTAGGGGGCCGGGAGAGCAGTACTTC.

The chain has TRBV19 and TRBJ2-7; 10 bases line up with TRBD1. V lost 5 bases, J lost 1 base, and 8 bases stayed unmatched. This CDR3 spans 16 amino acids. Germline V lookup: CDR1 LNHDA, CDR2 SQIVND (reference sequence). In DNA form, the CDR3 reads TGTGCCAGTAGTTCCATCCGGGACAGGGGTTCCTACGAGCAGTACTTC. It encodes CASSSIRDRGSYEQYF.

This clone has only a few counts. The J gene is TRBJ1-2, the V gene TRBV19; 8 positions match TRBD1. Germline V gives CDR1 LNHDA, CDR2 SQIVND (reference sequence). Trimming cost V 7 bases and J 7 bases; bases outside gene matches: 14. The CDR3 loop spans 15 amino acids. The CDR3 DNA is TGTGCCAGTACAACCTTGACAGGGGCGGGCTCTGGCTACACCTTC. It is translated as CASTTLTGAGSGYTF.

The chain carries TRBV6-5 and TRBJ1-1, with D perhaps matching TRBD1 (6 bases). The CDR3 has 14 amino acids. The V gene lost 7 bases and the J gene lost 1 base, with 13 bases spanning the gap. The germline CDR1 and CDR2 sequences are MNHEY and SVGAGI. CDR3 residues: CASTRGAPNTEAFF. The CDR3 nucleotides read TGTGCCAGCACCCGGGGGGCCCCGAACACTGAAGCTTTCTTT.

The rearrangement links TRBV7-9 to TRBJ2-7, with D possibly matching TRBD1 (5 bases). Germline V gene lookup returns CDR1 SEHNR and CDR2 FQNEAQ (reference sequence). Trimming took 1 base from V and 1 from J, leaving 11 bases between them. The CDR3 covers 15 residues. DNA of the CDR3: TGTGCCAGCAGCTTAGGGCCAGGGTTTTCCTACGAGCAGTACTTC. This translates into CASSLGPGFSYEQYF.

V is TRBV5-1 and J is TRBJ2-1, with 7 bases aligning to TRBD1. Germline CDR1 and CDR2: SGHRS and YFSETQ. CDR3 length: 16 amino acids. The trim removed 3 bases at V and 8 bases at J, leaving 14 bases unmatched. The CDR3 sequence is CASSSEPGTAWDEQFF. The CDR3 DNA is TGCGCCAGCAGCTCGGAGCCCGGGACAGCTTGGGATGAGCAGTTCTTC.

The chain uses TRBV5-5 and TRBJ1-4; 7 bases match TRBD1. The CDR3 covers 14 residues. Germline assignment: CDR1 SGHKS and CDR2 YYEKEE (reference sequence). Trimming cost V 4 bases and J 7 bases; bases outside gene matches: 7. The CDR3 coding sequence is TGTGCCAGCAGCCACCCGGGACAGCTTGAAAAACTGTTTTTT. Translating gives CASSHPGQLEKLFF.

V usage is TRBV4-3 and J usage is TRBJ2-3, with a tentative D call TRBD2 (5 bases). Germline CDR1 and CDR2: LGHNA and YSLEER. V shed 4 bases and J shed 6 bases, with 11 bases lying between them. This CDR3 spans 13 amino acids. This CDR3 reads CASSLQSGDTQYF. DNA for the CDR3: TGCGCCAGCAGCCTCCAGTCGGGGGATACGCAGTATTTT.

The CDR3 sequence is CASSPPTGVAYNEQFF. The CDR3 DNA follows: TGTGCCAGCTCACCACCGACAGGGGTCGCCTACAATGAGCAGTTCTTC. V usage is TRBV18 and J usage is TRBJ2-1; 8 nucleotides line up with TRBD1. Germline loops: CDR1 KGHSH, CDR2 LQKENI. V shed 0 bases and J 2 bases; nucleotides not matched to a gene: 3. The CDR3 is made up of 16 amino acids.

The chain couples TRBV5-1 to TRBJ2-5; TRBD2 agrees at 9 bases. CDR3 length: 16 residues. With 4 bases clipped from V and 6 bases from J, the junction kept 13 bases outside the gene matches. Germline CDR1 is SGHRS and CDR2 is YFSETQ. Here the CDR3 DNA reads TGCGCCAGCAGCCAAGACGGGCTAGCGGGACTCAAGACCCAGTACTTC. Protein sequence: CASSQDGLAGLKTQYF.

The chain joins TRBV11-3 to TRBJ2-7; D is ambiguous. V dropped 5 bases and J dropped 6 bases, with 11 bases sitting between them. The germline gives CDR1 SGHNT, CDR2 YENEEA. The CDR3 is 12 residues long. In DNA, the CDR3 is TGTGCCAGCAGCGCAAACTACGGCGAGCAGTACTTC. Translating it yields CASSANYGEQYF.

The V call is TRBV27, the J call TRBJ1-1; D gene unclear. Germline-derived CDR1 and CDR2 are MNHEY and SMNVEV (reference sequence). This CDR3 has 14 residues. The V end was cut by 1 base, the J end by 6 bases, with 12 bases between. DNA for the CDR3: TGTGCCAGCAGTTTATACGCGGGGTCCCCTGAAGCTTTCTTT. Its translation: CASSLYAGSPEAFF.

This clone was counted only a few times. The chain couples TRBV7-8 to TRBJ2-1; D gene uncertain. V was clipped by 5 bases and J by 6 bases, with 23 bases between them. This CDR3 spans 17 amino acids. Germline-derived CDR1 and CDR2 are SGHVS and FQNEAQ. The CDR3 bases are TGTGCCAGCAGCCCCCCGGTGTGGCTAGGATACTCCAATGAGCAGTTCTTC. Translating gives CASSPPVWLGYSNEQFF.

The genes are TRBV7-6 and TRBJ2-7; 13 nucleotides align to TRBD2. Per germline, CDR1 SGHVS and CDR2 FNYEAQ. The CDR3 is 15 amino acids. Germline trimming cut 5 bases from V and 5 bases from J; bases unmatched to any gene: 6. The CDR3 DNA reads as TGTGCCAGCAGCATAGGGACTAGCGGGAACAACGAGCAGTACTTC. Its protein is CASSIGTSGNNEQYF.

V and J are TRBV29-1 and TRBJ1-1, with D possibly TRBD1 on 5 matching bases. The V gene's germline CDR1 is SQVTM and CDR2 ANQGSEA. V lost 1 base and J lost 5, with 14 bases in between. The CDR3 totals 14 residues. CDR3 sequence (DNA): TGCAGCGTTGAAGTCCAGGGTCGTTGGACTGAAGCTTTCTTT. Translation gives CSVEVQGRWTEAFF.

This chain connects TRBV28 to TRBJ2-7; 9 nucleotides align to TRBD1. The CDR3 sequence is 14 residues long. The V gene's germline CDR1 is MDHEN and CDR2 SYDVKM. Trimming cost V 6 bases and J 2 bases; bases outside gene matches: 5. The CDR3 is CASRVGDRAYEQYF. The CDR3, as DNA: TGTGCCAGCAGAGTCGGGGACAGGGCCTACGAGCAGTACTTC.

This chain links TRBV5-6 with TRBJ1-4, with a tentative D call TRBD1 (6 bases). V dropped 7 bases and J dropped 0 bases, with 10 bases sitting between them. CDR1 SGHDT and CDR2 YYEEEE come from the germline V gene. The CDR3 sequence is 14 residues long. The CDR3, as DNA: TGTGCCAGCGGACAGTTCTCAACTAATGAAAAACTGTTTTTT. This codes for CASGQFSTNEKLFF.

The rearrangement links TRBV11-3 to TRBJ2-3; 11 bases line up with TRBD2. With V trimmed by 6 bases and J by 6 bases, 8 bases remained unmatched. The CDR3 covers 15 residues. CDR1 and CDR2 (germline): SGHNT, YENEEA. CDR3 sequence reads: CASSTGLAVGDTQYF. In DNA form, the CDR3 reads TGTGCCAGCAGTACGGGACTAGCGGTAGGGGATACGCAGTATTTT.

The V gene is TRBV11-3, the J gene TRBJ2-7; a weak D match, TRBD2 (6 bases). The CDR3 has 12 residues. CDR1 SGHNT and CDR2 YENEEA come from the germline V gene. V lost 6 bases and J lost 6, with 12 bases in between. CDR3 DNA: TGTGCCAGCAGGGGAGGCGAGGGCGAGCAGTACTTC. This sequence encodes CASRGGEGEQYF.